This section outlines one T cell receptor (beta chain) sequence together with its context. Its target is not known. This may be a read error, as it is one base from a much larger clone. This sample stems from a study of T-cell reconstitution after alpha-beta-depleted transplantation in children. General observations from the study: Alpha-beta T cells present about two months after transplant were reported to originate from several hundred expanded graft clones. T-cell counts and diversity at one year post-transplant came mainly from newly produced T cells.

Preparation of the TCRbeta library involved a method that used unique molecular identifiers. TCRdb called the PCR reads again in MiXCR, with one record for every CDR3 protein. The sample lists approximately 240,000 distinct CDR3 sequences; approximately 10% were seen once. V was pared by 0 bases and J by 4 bases, with 8 bases of the junction left unmatched. Germline assignment: CDR1 MNHNS and CDR2 SASEGT. This CDR3 is 17 amino acids long. This sequence originates from a child under three years old with acute myeloid leukemia, due to receive a stem cell transplant. Sample: PBMCs, taken before TCRalphabeta/CD19-depleted stem cell transplant. V and J are TRBV6-1 and TRBJ2-1, with 8 nucleotides matching TRBD2. CDR3 DNA sequence: TGTGCCAGCAGTGAAGCTTTGGGACTAGTGGGATACAATGAGCAGTTCTTC. It yields the protein CASSEALGLVGYNEQFF.